A selection of T cell receptor beta chains follows, all from one sample in a study of beta chain features in type 1 diabetes. TCRdb's table, derived via immunoSEQ multiplex PCR, lists solely in-frame clones and lacks some. The sample yields 900,000 or so clones, 15% to 20% seen once. The material sequenced was naive CD4+ T cells from blood. These receptor sequences come from a woman aged 18-29 years in good health. CDR3s include the opening cysteine and the closing phenylalanine or tryptophan. D genes are given only for firm matches. Expanded clones get a size class; other rows say once, few or many, or leave the size out.

CDR3nt	CDR3aa	v_gene	abundance	j_gene	d_gene
TGTGCCAGCTCGGGAGGGACAACGGCTGAAGCTTTCTTT	CASSGGTTAEAFF	TRBV18	.	TRBJ1-1	.
TGTGCCAGCAGCCGGTGGTATGAGCAGTTCTTC	CASSRWYEQFF	TRBV5-6	few	TRBJ2-1	.
TGTGCCAGCCAAAGAGCGGGCTGGGGGAATGAGCAGTTCTTC	CASQRAGWGNEQFF	TRBV19	few	TRBJ2-1	.
TGTGCCAGCAGCTTAGGCCCCGTAGCCGGACGACACTACGAGCAGTACTTC	CASSLGPVAGRHYEQYF	TRBV7-9	.	TRBJ2-7	.
TGTGCCAGCAGCGTCGGGACAGTAACCTACGAGCAGTACTTC	CASSVGTVTYEQYF	TRBV9	few	TRBJ2-7	TRBD1
TGTGCCAGCAGCCCTAGGCCGGGACTAGCGGCCTACAATGAGCAGTTCTTC	CASSPRPGLAAYNEQFF	TRBV7-9	.	TRBJ2-1	TRBD2
TGTGCCAGCAGACCCCCTGGCAGGAGTAGCTCCTACAATGAGCAGTTCTTC	CASRPPGRSSSYNEQFF	TRBV28	.	TRBJ2-1	.
TGCGCCAGCAGCTTGGCCGAGGGGGCGCGCGGGGCCAACGTCCTGACTTTC	CASSLAEGARGANVLTF	TRBV5-1	.	TRBJ2-6	TRBD1
TGTGCCAGCAGCTTGAACCAGTACACCGGGGAGCTGTTTTTT	CASSLNQYTGELFF	TRBV5-4	few	TRBJ2-2	.
TGCGCCAGCAGCTTGACGACAGGGGGCGAATATGGCTACACCTTC	CASSLTTGGEYGYTF	TRBV5-1	few	TRBJ1-2	TRBD1
TGTGCCAGCAGTTTACCCGGGATAAACATTCAGTACTTC	CASSLPGINIQYF	TRBV28	.	TRBJ2-4	.
TGTGCCAGCAGCTTAGGAGGGACTAGCGGGAGGACAAACTACAATGAGCAGTTCTTC	CASSLGGTSGRTNYNEQFF	TRBV11-2	few	TRBJ2-1	TRBD2
TGTGCCAGCAGCTTAATGACAGGGGGGTTATTACAGACCCAGTACTTC	CASSLMTGGLLQTQYF	TRBV5-5	few	TRBJ2-5	TRBD1
TGTGCCAGCAGCACGTTCTGCAACGATGATGAGCAGTTCTTC	CASSTFCNDDEQFF	TRBV21-1	.	TRBJ2-1	.
TGTGCCAGCAGCGCCAGGAGAGACGGGGAGCTGTTTTTT	CASSARRDGELFF	TRBV27	.	TRBJ2-2	.
TGTGCCAGCAGCTTAGCCACAGCAACCACCTACGAGCAGTACTTC	CASSLATATTYEQYF	TRBV7-2	.	TRBJ2-7	.
TGTGCCAGCAACACGGTGGGAGTGAGCTACGAGCAGTACTTC	CASNTVGVSYEQYF	TRBV7-9	.	TRBJ2-7	.
TGTGCCAGCAGTTCCAGGGGCCGGGGAGGGTCAGATACGCAGTATTTT	CASSSRGRGGSDTQYF	TRBV28	.	TRBJ2-3	.
TGTGCCATCAGTGCGGGAAGCTCCTACGAGCAGTACTTC	CAISAGSSYEQYF	TRBV10-3	.	TRBJ2-7	.
TGCGCCAGCAAAGGTATGGCTAGCGGGAGCGTCACCGGGGAGCTGTTTTTT	CASKGMASGSVTGELFF	TRBV5-1	.	TRBJ2-2	TRBD2
TGTGCCAGCATCTTGACTAGCGGGATACACAATGAGCAGTTCTTC	CASILTSGIHNEQFF	TRBV2	.	TRBJ2-1	TRBD2
TGTGCCAGCAGCCAAGATCGACATACAGATACGCAGTATTTT	CASSQDRHTDTQYF	TRBV4-2	.	TRBJ2-3	.
TGTGCCAGCAGTGAAACTAGCCCAGATACGCAGTATTTT	CASSETSPDTQYF	TRBV2	.	TRBJ2-3	.
TGTGCCAGCAGCGTAGTCGGACAGGGCGGTGCGGACACTGAAGCTTTCTTT	CASSVVGQGGADTEAFF	TRBV9	.	TRBJ1-1	TRBD1
TGCGCCAGCAGCCAAGAGTGGGGCCCTAGCGGTCACAATGAGCAGTTCTTC	CASSQEWGPSGHNEQFF	TRBV4-3	.	TRBJ2-1	TRBD2
TGTGCCATCAGTGGGGAGACAACCTACGAGCAGTACTTC	CAISGETTYEQYF	TRBV10-3	.	TRBJ2-7	.
TGTGCCACCAGCAGAGCGGGGGAAAGCACAGATACGCAGTATTTT	CATSRAGESTDTQYF	TRBV15	.	TRBJ2-3	.
TGTGCCAGCACCCCGGTCGGACAGGGTTCCTACGAGCAGTACTTC	CASTPVGQGSYEQYF	TRBV28	.	TRBJ2-7	TRBD1
TGCAGCGTTGATATGGGTACTGATACGCAGTATTTT	CSVDMGTDTQYF	TRBV29-1	.	TRBJ2-3	.
TGTGCCAGCGTAGTGGAGGGGTCGAACACTGAAGCTTTCTTT	CASVVEGSNTEAFF	TRBV6-1	.	TRBJ1-1	.
TGTGCCAGCAGCTTAGCCATCCCCGGGCAGGGTCGAACCTTC	CASSLAIPGQGRTF	TRBV7-8	few	TRBJ1-2	.
TGTGCCAGCAGTACGGGAGCCTCTGGGGCCAACGTCCTGACTTTC	CASSTGASGANVLTF	TRBV28	.	TRBJ2-6	.
TGTGCCAGCAGTGCTCCGGGACAGGCCCGCTACGAGCAGTACTTC	CASSAPGQARYEQYF	TRBV28	few	TRBJ2-7	TRBD1
TGTGCCAGCAGTTTTCTGGGTCACTATGGCTACACCTTC	CASSFLGHYGYTF	TRBV28	.	TRBJ1-2	.
TGTGCCAGCAGCTTCAGGGGACGGGAAGCTAACTATGGCTACACCTTC	CASSFRGREANYGYTF	TRBV7-2	.	TRBJ1-2	.
TGTGCCAGCAGCTCAAGACTAGCGGGAGATCTTTCGGATGAGCAGTTCTTC	CASSSRLAGDLSDEQFF	TRBV7-3	.	TRBJ2-1	TRBD2
TGTGCCACCAGCAGAGACAGGGTTGTTGGGGCCAACGTCCTGACTTTC	CATSRDRVVGANVLTF	TRBV15	.	TRBJ2-6	.
TGTGCCAGCAGCCACCTAGCGGGAGGCCCTTACGAGCAGTACTTC	CASSHLAGGPYEQYF	TRBV7-2	few	TRBJ2-7	TRBD2
TGTGCCAGCAGTTTAACGGGGTCGGGACAGGCCCTCCATGAGCAGTTCTTC	CASSLTGSGQALHEQFF	TRBV27	.	TRBJ2-1	TRBD1
TGCGCCAGCAGCTTGGTGGCCGGGAATGAGCAGTTCTTC	CASSLVAGNEQFF	TRBV5-1	.	TRBJ2-1	.
TGTGCCAGCAGCTTAGTTGGGAGGACGGGGAATCAGCCCCAGCATTTT	CASSLVGRTGNQPQHF	TRBV7-8	few	TRBJ1-5	.
TGTGCCAGTAGTTCAAGGACGAGCTCCTACGAGCAGTACTTC	CASSSRTSSYEQYF	TRBV19	.	TRBJ2-7	.
TGTGCCAGCAGTTCCCGATACGAGCAGTACTTC	CASSSRYEQYF	TRBV28	.	TRBJ2-7	.
TGTGCCAGCAGTCCTCTCTACGATAGCAATCAGCCCCAGCATTTT	CASSPLYDSNQPQHF	TRBV28	.	TRBJ1-5	.
TGTGCCAGCAGCCACTATGGTGAGCAGTTCTTC	CASSHYGEQFF	TRBV14	.	TRBJ2-1	.
TGTGCCAGCAGGACGCCTGGGGGGGTGCTTAACTATGGCTACACCTTC	CASRTPGGVLNYGYTF	TRBV28	once	TRBJ1-2	.
TGTGCCAGTAGCGACAGGGGAGGCTCGGAGACCCAGTACTTC	CASSDRGGSETQYF	TRBV19	.	TRBJ2-5	TRBD1
TGTGCCAGCAGCTTACTGGGAGATGAGCAGTTCTTC	CASSLLGDEQFF	TRBV7-2	.	TRBJ2-1	.